The 24 T cell receptor beta chains below were found in one sample sequenced in a study of Graves' ophthalmopathy and Graves' hyperthyroidism. RNA transcripts provided the template for amplifying TCR beta CDR3 regions. An opening RT-PCR round employed HTBI primers and preceded a second-round multiplex PCR. In TCRdb, the multiplex PCR reads were re-called with MiXCR into one record per CDR3 protein. The repertoire holds roughly 700,000 distinct CDR3 sequences, with 40% as singletons. The sequenced sample consisted of peripheral blood. The receptors come from an adult man with Graves' ophthalmopathy.

The chain combines TRBV2 with TRBJ1-2; D unclear. This CDR3 spans 13 amino acids. Germline V lookup: CDR1 SNHLY, CDR2 FYNNEI. V lost 7 bases to trimming and J lost 8 bases, with 17 bases between them. The CDR3 DNA follows: TGTGCCAGCACAGGAGCTGGGCCGGAGGGCTACACCTTC. This translates into CASTGAGPEGYTF.

The V gene is TRBV10-3, the J gene TRBJ1-3, with D hard to call. This CDR3 region has 12 residues. CDR1 ENHRY and CDR2 SYGVKD come from the germline V gene. The V and J ends lost 4 bases and 4 bases respectively, with 5 bases between them. The chain's CDR3 is CAISVGGNTIYF. In nucleotides, the CDR3 is TGTGCCATCAGTGTAGGCGGAAACACCATATATTTT.

The chain is built from TRBV15 and TRBJ2-3; no reliable D call. The CDR3 is 18 amino acids. V dropped 1 base and J dropped 2 bases, with 19 bases sitting between them. CDR1 LNHNV and CDR2 YYDKDF come from the germline V gene (reference sequence). The CDR3 bases are TGTGCCACCAGCAGAGGTCTAGGTAGTGGCAGACTCACAGATACGCAGTATTTT. As protein: CATSRGLGSGRLTDTQYF.

With regard to this clonotype: A single base separates this from a much larger clone, so it may be a read error. The chain uses TRBV7-2 and TRBJ1-5, with TRBD1 as a possible D gene (5 bases). The CDR3 extends over 14 amino acids. Germline V gene sequence: CDR1 SGHTA, CDR2 FQGNSA. Trimming stripped 0 bases from V and 4 bases from J, with 7 bases between. DNA of the CDR3: TGTGCCAGCAGCTTAGCGGGGCAAAATCAGCCCCAGCATTTT. Amino acid sequence: CASSLAGQNQPQHF.

This clonotype has at least ten counts. This chain links TRBV29-1 with TRBJ2-7; 7 bases are shared with TRBD1. The length of the CDR3 is 11 residues. Germline CDR1 reads SQVTM; CDR2 reads ANQGSEA. Trimming at V came to 5 bases and at J to 6 bases, leaving 4 bases not matched to a gene. Written as DNA, the CDR3 is TGCAGCGTTATGACAGGGAGCGAGCAGTACTTC. Its protein is CSVMTGSEQYF.

A remark on this clonotype: A much larger clone differs by one base, so this may be a read error. The chain uses TRBV5-1 and TRBJ1-1; 8 bases map to TRBD1. Germline V gene sequence: CDR1 SGHRS, CDR2 YFSETQ. V shed 0 bases, J shed 3 bases, and the junction held 7 bases outside the gene matches. This CDR3 region has 16 residues. CDR3 in amino acids: CASSLAQGAADTEAFF. CDR3 nucleotides: TGCGCCAGCAGCTTGGCGCAGGGGGCGGCGGACACTGAAGCTTTCTTT.

The gene calls are TRBV10-3 and TRBJ1-1; weak D call: TRBD1 (5 bases). Germline CDR1 and CDR2: ENHRY and SYGVKD. This CDR3 has 14 residues. V lost 10 bases, J lost 5 bases, and 20 bases lay in between. CDR3 sequence reads: CASRPGLGGTEAFF. As DNA, the CDR3 is TGTGCCAGCAGGCCCGGACTGGGGGGGACTGAAGCTTTCTTT.

This clonotype was picked up a small number of times. The junction departs from the called germline gene at one end, perhaps through a read error. The CDR3 DNA is TGCGCCAGCAGCCAACTGTATCGGGGGCGCACTGAAGCTTTCTTT. Its translation: CASSQLYRGRTEAFF. The chain links TRBV7-9 to TRBJ1-1, with a possible D match to TRBD1 (6 bases). The V gene's germline CDR1 is SEHNR and CDR2 FQNEAQ (reference sequence). CDR3 length: 15 amino acids. Combining the CDR3 with reference TRBV7-9 and TRBJ1-1 gives the whole variable domain DTGVSQNPRHKITKRGQNVTFRCDPISEHNRLYWYRQTLGQGPEFLTYFQNEAQLEKSRLLSDRFSAERPKGSFSTLEIQRTEQGDSAMYLCASSQLYRGRTEAFFGQGTRLTVV.

V gene TRBV19 combines with J gene TRBJ2-7, with TRBD2 matching over 11 bases. The CDR3 has 15 residues. The V gene end was trimmed by 10 bases and the J gene end by 0 bases; junction bases not matched to a gene: 8. Germline CDR1 and CDR2: LNHDA and SQIVND (reference sequence). The CDR3 region has the DNA TGTGCCACCAAGGGACTAGCGGCGAGCTCCTACGAGCAGTACTTC. This sequence encodes CATKGLAASSYEQYF. Based on the CDR3 plus reference TRBV19 and TRBJ2-7, the full variable domain is DGGITQSPKYLFRKEGQNVTLSCEQNLNHDAMYWYRQDPGQGLRLIYYSQIVNDFQKGDIAEGYSVSREKKESFPLTVTSAQKNPTAFYLCATKGLAASSYEQYFGPGTRLTVT.

This clonotype was counted at least ten times. The rearrangement links TRBV12-3 or TRBV12-4 to TRBJ1-2, with a possible D match to TRBD1 (5 bases). Trimming pared 6 bases from V and 3 bases from J, leaving 11 bases between. The length of the CDR3 is 13 residues. The CDR3 nucleotides read TGTGCCAGCAGCCGCCGGGACGACTATGGCTACACCTTC. Translated, it gives CASSRRDDYGYTF.

This clonotype turned up a few times. J is TRBJ2-7 and V is TRBV7-9, with D possibly being TRBD2 (7 bases). V lost 0 bases to trimming and J lost 7 bases, with 13 bases between them. This CDR3 contains 14 residues. Germline assignment: CDR1 SEHNR and CDR2 FQNEAQ (reference sequence). Written as DNA, the CDR3 is TGTGCCAGCAGCTTAGCGGGGGGGCAGGGAGAGCAGTACTTC. It translates to CASSLAGGQGEQYF.

This sequence joins TRBV7-2 and TRBJ2-7; D is perhaps TRBD2 (6 bases). Germline-derived CDR1 and CDR2 are SGHTA and FQGNSA. The CDR3 is made up of 14 amino acids. Trimming took off 5 bases at V and 5 bases at J, with 16 bases between the two ends. CDR3 sequence reads: CASSPFGLRHEQYF. In DNA form, the CDR3 reads TGTGCCAGCAGCCCCTTCGGACTACGGCACGAGCAGTACTTC.

This clonotype occurred many times. CDR3: CSAGTVDSYEQYF. In DNA form, the CDR3 reads TGCAGCGCGGGGACAGTAGACTCCTACGAGCAGTACTTC. This chain uses TRBV29-1 with TRBJ2-7; 7 nucleotides match TRBD1. The CDR3 consists of 13 residues. Germline assignment: CDR1 SQVTM and CDR2 ANQGSEA. The V segment lost 7 bases and the J segment 0 bases; nucleotides outside the gene matches: 6.

In its sample, this clonotype was seen once. The chain carries TRBV25-1 and TRBJ1-2; D perhaps matches TRBD1 (6 bases). The CDR3 has 15 residues. The germline CDR1 and CDR2 sequences are MGHDK and SYGVNS. Between the trimmed V and J ends, which lost 1 base and 8 bases, there was a span of 17 bases. The CDR3, as DNA: TGTGCCAGCAGTGAATCGCCCAGGGGAGGATACGGCTACACCTTC. It encodes CASSESPRGGYGYTF.

This clonotype has a handful of counts. V is TRBV13 and J is TRBJ2-7, with D maybe TRBD1 (5 bases). The V gene lost 2 bases and the J gene lost 4 bases, with 15 bases spanning the gap. The CDR3 runs to 15 residues. The germline V gene has CDR1 PRHDT and CDR2 FYEKMQ (reference sequence). The DNA for the CDR3 is TGTGCCAGCAGCTTATTCAGGGAAAAGGGTTACGAGCAGTACTTC. This codes for CASSLFREKGYEQYF.

This clonotype was counted at least ten times. The V call is TRBV7-9, the J call TRBJ1-2, with 10 bases lining up with TRBD1. From germline, CDR1 is SEHNR and CDR2 FQNEAQ (reference sequence). CDR3 size: 16 residues. V trimming: 1 base; J trimming: 2 bases; junction bases outside the gene matches: 4. CDR3 amino acids: CASSLVGQGTNYGYTF. The CDR3 nucleotides read TGTGCCAGCAGCTTAGTGGGACAGGGGACAAACTATGGCTACACCTTC.

Regarding this clonotype: Relative to the germline gene, one junction end is altered; a read error may explain this. The chain carries TRBV2 and TRBJ1-1, with D perhaps TRBD1 (5 bases). Per the germline V gene, CDR1 is SNHLY and CDR2 is FYNNEI. The CDR3 is 13 amino acids. CDR3: CAISDVRGTEAFF. In DNA form, the CDR3 reads TGTGCCATCAGTGATGTGAGGGGCACTGAAGCTTTCTTT. The entire variable domain, with the rest obtained from reference TRBV2 and TRBJ1-1, is as follows: EPEVTQTPSHQVTQMGQEVILRCVPISNHLYFYWYRQILGQKVEFLVSFYNNEISEKSEIFDDQFSVERPDGSNFTLKIRSTKLEDSAMYFCAISDVRGTEAFFGQGTRLTVV.

A few counts support this clonotype. The rearrangement joins TRBV6-1 to TRBJ1-2; perhaps TRBD1 as D (5 bases). Germline V gene sequence: CDR1 MNHNS, CDR2 SASEGT. CDR3 length: 14 residues. V lost 5 bases to trimming and J lost 4 bases, with 14 bases between them. The CDR3 reads CASSRSGQGYGYTF. The DNA of the CDR3 is TGTGCCAGCAGTCGCTCTGGGCAGGGCTATGGCTACACCTTC.

The chain employs TRBV7-9 and TRBJ1-2, with unresolved D. The CDR3 has 14 residues. Germline values: CDR1 SEHNR, CDR2 FQNEAQ (reference sequence). V was pared by 2 bases and J by 2 bases, with 9 bases between. The CDR3 loop reads CASSLIGVNYGYTF. DNA of the CDR3: TGTGCCAGCAGCTTAATTGGGGTGAACTATGGCTACACCTTC.

Of note for this clonotype: A much larger clonotype is one base distant, so this may be a read error. This rearrangement joins TRBV12-3 or TRBV12-4 to TRBJ1-1; possible D gene TRBD1, 5 bases. The CDR3 is 13 residues long. In nucleotides, the CDR3 is TGTGCCAGCAAAATGGACACGAACACTGAAGCTCTCTTT. Protein product: CASKMDTNTEALF.

This clonotype was seen a few times. This chain connects TRBV2 to TRBJ1-6; 10 nucleotides line up with TRBD1. The V and J ends lost 5 bases and 9 bases, in that order; junction bases with no gene match: 13. Germline V gene data show CDR1 as SNHLY and CDR2 as FYNNEI. The CDR3 is 17 residues long. CDR3 loop: CASSSGQGNSVVSPLHF. CDR3 nucleotides: TGTGCCAGCAGTTCGGGACAGGGGAATTCGGTAGTTTCACCCCTCCACTTT.

This clonotype occurred many times. The chain is built from TRBV9 and TRBJ1-1, with 7 bases that match TRBD1. V dropped 0 bases and J dropped 5; count of bases not matched to a gene: 7. The V gene's germline CDR1 is SGDLS and CDR2 YYNGEE. There are 15 residues in the CDR3. Written as DNA, the CDR3 is TGTGCCAGCAGCGTAGATCAGGGGGTGGATACTGAAGCTTTCTTT. Encoded protein: CASSVDQGVDTEAFF.

This rearrangement joins TRBV5-5 to TRBJ1-2, with 7 bases matching TRBD1. The J segment lost 7 bases and the V segment lost 1 base, leaving 4 bases of the junction unmatched. The CDR3 is 13 residues long. Looked up from germline, CDR1 is SGHKS and CDR2 is YYEKEE (reference sequence). The CDR3: CASSLTTGIGYTF. The CDR3 DNA sequence: TGTGCCAGCAGCTTGACGACAGGGATTGGCTACACCTTC.

This clonotype was seen a handful of times. The chain couples TRBV7-9 to TRBJ1-5; D is ambiguous. Germline values: CDR1 SEHNR, CDR2 FQNEAQ (reference sequence). The CDR3 runs 15 residues. The V end was cut by 6 bases, the J end by 1 base, with 13 bases between. The CDR3 nucleotides read TGTGCCAGCAGTGAAACGGCGTCCAGCAATCAGCCCCAGCATTTT. This sequence encodes CASSETASSNQPQHF.